The 32 T cell receptor beta chains below come from one sample, sequenced in a study of blood T cell repertoires in COVID-19. Sequenced by immunoSEQ multiplex PCR; TCRdb stores in-frame clones only, minus some. The sample holds over 250,000 clones, 80% to 90% seen once. Sequences were obtained from PBMCs or T cells enriched from blood (not recorded which). All receptors come from a man younger than 45 with acute COVID-19.

The V call is TRBV4-1, the J call TRBJ1-1, with 7 bases that match TRBD1. V lost 0 bases, J lost 11 bases, and 12 bases stayed unmatched. Per germline, CDR1 MGHRA and CDR2 YSYEKL. This CDR3 is built from 15 residues. CDR3 loop: CASSQDMARGREAFF. The CDR3 nucleotides read TGCGCCAGCAGCCAAGATATGGCCAGGGGGAGAGAGGCTTTCTTT.

The chain carries TRBV4-2 and TRBJ1-2; TRBD1 matches at 10 bases. The CDR3 is 15 amino acids. Germline V gives CDR1 LGHNA, CDR2 YNFKEQ. Trimming took 4 bases from V and 6 from J; bases not matched to a gene: 8. The CDR3 DNA reads as TGTGCCAGCAGCCTAACCGGGACAGGGGAGGATGGCTACACCTTC. This encodes CASSLTGTGEDGYTF.

The V and J genes are TRBV28 and TRBJ1-4; the match to TRBD1 covers 8 bases. With 1 base clipped from V and 2 bases from J, the junction kept 3 bases outside the gene matches. The CDR3 contains 16 residues. In germline, CDR1 is MDHEN, CDR2 SYDVKM. CDR3 sequence reads: CASSLLQGVTNEKLFF. DNA of the CDR3: TGTGCCAGCAGTTTATTACAGGGGGTGACTAATGAAAAACTGTTTTTT.

The chain joins TRBV7-6 to TRBJ1-5; TRBD1 aligns across 9 bases. Trimming at V came to 1 base and at J to 3 bases, leaving 1 base not matched to a gene. This CDR3 is 15 amino acids long. The germline gives CDR1 SGHVS, CDR2 FNYEAQ. The CDR3 nucleotides are TGTGCCAGCAGCTTAGGGACAGGGGACAATCAGCCCCAGCATTTT. Encoded protein: CASSLGTGDNQPQHF.

The J gene is TRBJ2-6, the V gene TRBV5-4; maybe TRBD1 (5 bases). V was shortened by 0 bases and J by 0 bases, with 10 bases between the two germline ends. Germline-derived CDR1 and CDR2 are SGHNT and YYREEE (reference sequence). The CDR3 spans 17 residues. The CDR3: CASSLDMTASGANVLTF. CDR3 bases: TGTGCCAGCAGCTTGGATATGACAGCCTCTGGGGCCAACGTCCTGACTTTC.

The sample holds many counts of this clone. Other DNA sequences within the sample encode an identical CDR3. The chain employs TRBV6-2 or TRBV6-3 and TRBJ2-3; possible D gene TRBD2, 7 bases. The CDR3 runs to 15 residues. The V end was cut by 0 bases, the J end by 2 bases, with 9 bases between. Germline CDR1 MNHEY, CDR2 SVGEGT. The CDR3 here is CASSYSGGATDTQYF. The CDR3 DNA reads TGTGCCAGCAGTTACTCGGGGGGGGCCACAGATACGCAGTATTTT.

The CDR3 sequence is CASRHDPIGGPAVGGANVLTF. In DNA, the CDR3 is TGTGCCAGCAGACACGACCCTATTGGCGGGCCCGCTGTGGGGGGGGCCAACGTCCTGACTTTC. This rearrangement joins TRBV6-8 to TRBJ2-6; maybe TRBD2 (5 bases). Germline lookup yields CDR1 MNHGY and CDR2 SAAAGT. The CDR3 is made up of 21 amino acids. The V and J ends lost 6 bases and 4 bases respectively, with 31 bases between them.

The chain has TRBV10-3 and TRBJ2-5; 9 bases are a match to TRBD1. CDR3 length: 14 residues. Losses at the gene ends were 6 bases for V and 5 bases for J; bases not matched to a gene: 7. Germline V gene sequence: CDR1 ENHRY, CDR2 SYGVKD. This chain's CDR3 is CAIRGQGSGETQYF. As DNA, the CDR3 is TGTGCCATCAGGGGACAGGGCTCAGGGGAGACCCAGTACTTC.

This chain connects TRBV5-6 to TRBJ1-2; no reliable D call. CDR3 size: 14 residues. Trimming took off 6 bases at V and 7 bases at J, with 19 bases between the two ends. Germline V gives CDR1 SGHDT, CDR2 YYEEEE. CDR3 bases: TGTGCCAGCATCTATGTTACTGGAGCGAGTGGCTACACCTTC. Translated, it gives CASIYVTGASGYTF. Drawing the rest from reference TRBV5-6 and TRBJ1-2, the complete variable domain is DAGVTQSPTHLIKTRGQQVTLRCSPKSGHDTVSWYQQALGQGPQFIFQYYEEEERQRGNFPDRFSGHQFPNYSSELNVNALLLGDSALYLCASIYVTGASGYTFGSGTRLTVV.

The chain links TRBV30 to TRBJ2-1; the match to TRBD2 covers 8 bases. CDR3 length equals 14 residues. The germline gives CDR1 GTSNPN, CDR2 SVGIG (reference sequence). The V gene end was trimmed by 2 bases and the J gene end by 6 bases; junction bases not matched to a gene: 6. The CDR3 loop is CAWSSGTRINEQFF. DNA for the CDR3: TGTGCCTGGAGTTCCGGGACTAGAATCAATGAGCAGTTCTTC.

This clone was recorded once. V gene TRBV3-1 (or the pseudogene TRBV3-2) combines with J gene TRBJ1-3; D is ambiguous. In germline, CDR1 is LGHDT, CDR2 YNNKEL (reference sequence). The CDR3 extends over 14 amino acids. V lost 2 bases, J lost 0 bases, and 5 bases lay in between. The CDR3 protein is CASSQLLSGNTIYF. In nucleotides, the CDR3 is TGTGCCAGCAGCCAACTACTCTCTGGAAACACCATATATTTT.

The table lists this clone with a few counts. The rearrangement links TRBV3-1 (or the pseudogene TRBV3-2) to TRBJ1-4, with D perhaps TRBD1 (5 bases). The CDR3 is made up of 14 amino acids. Trimming took 4 bases from V and 7 from J, leaving 13 bases between them. Germline V lookup: CDR1 LGHDT, CDR2 YNNKEL (reference sequence). CDR3 nucleotides: TGTGCCAGCAGCCCAGGGCTACTCCCTGAAAAACTGTTTTTT. It yields the protein CASSPGLLPEKLFF.

The chain recombines TRBV5-4 with TRBJ2-1, with 9 bases lining up with TRBD2. Germline trimming cut 1 base from V and 9 bases from J; bases unmatched to any gene: 14. Germline lookup yields CDR1 SGHNT and CDR2 YYREEE (reference sequence). This CDR3 has 17 residues. The CDR3: CASSLPRGGAGSGEQFF. CDR3 nucleotide sequence: TGTGCCAGCAGCTTGCCGCGCGGGGGGGCCGGTTCCGGTGAGCAGTTCTTC.

V usage is TRBV10-2 and J usage is TRBJ1-1, with a weak D call TRBD1 (5 bases). CDR3 length equals 16 residues. Germline assignment: CDR1 WSHSY and CDR2 SAAADI. Trimming stripped 3 bases from V and 0 bases from J, with 14 bases between. CDR3 bases: TGCGCCAGCAGTGAAGGCCAGGGTCAGGTGAACACTGAAGCTTTCTTT. Translating it yields CASSEGQGQVNTEAFF.

This rearrangement joins TRBV10-3 to TRBJ1-6; no clear D gene. CDR1 is ENHRY, CDR2 SYGVKD, per germline. Trimming stripped 6 bases from V and 7 bases from J, with 16 bases between. The CDR3 consists of 15 residues. CDR3 loop: CAIRPEGKMNSPLHF. In DNA form, the CDR3 reads TGTGCCATCAGGCCGGAGGGTAAGATGAATTCACCCCTCCACTTT.

The J gene is TRBJ2-1, the V gene TRBV5-4; possible D gene TRBD1, 6 bases. Germline loops: CDR1 SGHNT, CDR2 YYREEE (reference sequence). The CDR3 loop spans 13 amino acids. V was clipped by 4 bases and J by 6 bases, with 11 bases between them. CDR3 region: CASSTGQFNEQFF. CDR3 coding DNA: TGTGCCAGCAGCACCGGACAGTTCAATGAGCAGTTCTTC.

The V gene is TRBV7-6, the J gene TRBJ2-1; TRBD2 is a possible D gene (5 bases). The CDR3 consists of 13 residues. Germline assignment: CDR1 SGHVS and CDR2 FNYEAQ. V lost 5 bases and J lost 3, with 8 bases in between. DNA of the CDR3: TGTGCCAGCAGCGTTGACTACTACAATGAGCAGTTCTTC. As protein: CASSVDYYNEQFF.

V and J are TRBV6-5 and TRBJ1-2; tentatively, D is TRBD1 (6 bases). The CDR3 contains 13 residues. Trimming removed 2 bases at V and 8 bases at J, with 12 bases between. Looked up from germline, CDR1 is MNHEY and CDR2 is SVGAGI. CDR3 coding DNA: TGTGCCAGCAGTTACGGGACAAATTCCGGCTACACCTTC. It translates to CASSYGTNSGYTF.

The chain employs TRBV9 and TRBJ1-4; D is perhaps TRBD1 (6 bases). Germline V gives CDR1 SGDLS, CDR2 YYNGEE. The CDR3 totals 18 residues. V lost 1 base, J lost 0 bases, and 16 bases lay in between. CDR3 region: CASSVSTRTAATNEKLFF. The CDR3 nucleotides are TGTGCCAGCAGCGTATCGACCCGGACAGCAGCAACTAATGAAAAACTGTTTTTT. Together with reference TRBV9 and TRBJ1-4, the CDR3 gives the full variable domain: DSGVTQTPKHLITATGQRVTLRCSPRSGDLSVYWYQQSLDQGLQFLIQYYNGEERAKGNILERFSAQQFPDLHSELNLSSLELGDSALYFCASSVSTRTAATNEKLFFGSGTQLSVL.

This chain joins TRBV5-5 and TRBJ1-1; 7 nucleotides align to TRBD1. Germline CDR1 is SGHKS and CDR2 is YYEKEE (reference sequence). The CDR3 covers 15 residues. J was trimmed by 1 base and V by 4 bases; bases with no gene match: 7. CDR3 amino acids: CASSRPDRKNTEAFF. The CDR3 DNA is TGTGCCAGCAGCCGGCCGGACAGGAAGAACACTGAAGCTTTCTTT.

This clone was counted only a few times. The chain has TRBV6-1 and TRBJ1-2, with 9 bases identical to TRBD1. This CDR3 region has 15 residues. After removal of 3 bases from V and 1 base from J, the junction contained 3 bases not matched to a gene. The V gene's germline CDR1 is MNHNS and CDR2 SASEGT. The DNA for the CDR3 is TGTGCCAGCAGTGAGGAGACAGGGGGTAACTATGGCTACACCTTC. Its translation: CASSEETGGNYGYTF.

The chain employs TRBV11-2 and TRBJ1-1; a possible D gene is TRBD1 (5 bases). Per the germline V gene, CDR1 is SGHAT and CDR2 is FQNNGV. Trimming removed 2 bases at V and 1 base at J, with 5 bases between. The CDR3 totals 13 residues. The CDR3 spells CASSLQGNTEAFF. For the CDR3, the DNA is TGTGCCAGCAGCTTACAGGGGAACACTGAAGCTTTCTTT.

The V call is TRBV18, the J call TRBJ1-4; the match to TRBD1 covers 7 bases. Germline V gene lookup returns CDR1 KGHSH and CDR2 LQKENI. The CDR3 contains 16 residues. Germline trimming cut 1 base from V and 0 bases from J; bases unmatched to any gene: 2. The CDR3 spells CASSPLGTATNEKLFF. CDR3 sequence (DNA): TGTGCCAGCTCACCACTGGGGACAGCAACTAATGAAAAACTGTTTTTT.

The chain joins TRBV5-4 to TRBJ2-1; D call uncertain. V dropped 7 bases and J dropped 0 bases, with 8 bases sitting between them. This CDR3 has 13 residues. In germline, CDR1 is SGHNT, CDR2 YYREEE (reference sequence). The CDR3 sequence: CASRTDSYNEQFF. The CDR3 nucleotides read TGTGCCAGCCGAACAGACTCCTACAATGAGCAGTTCTTC.

V and J are TRBV27 and TRBJ2-7; 7 bases agree with TRBD2. Per the germline V gene, CDR1 is MNHEY and CDR2 is SMNVEV (reference sequence). The CDR3 consists of 14 residues. The J segment lost 4 bases and the V segment lost 9 bases, leaving 12 bases of the junction unmatched. In DNA form, the CDR3 reads TGTGCCAGTCGCCCGAGGGGCGGGAGTTACGAGCAGTACGTC. Translated: CASRPRGGSYEQYV.

The genes are TRBV27 and TRBJ1-6; 7 bases agree with TRBD1. The CDR3 consists of 14 residues. V gave up 4 bases and J gave up 8 bases; unmatched junction bases: 5. The germline gives CDR1 MNHEY, CDR2 SMNVEV (reference sequence). The chain's CDR3 is CASSSTGLHSPLHF. CDR3 nucleotides: TGTGCCAGCAGTTCGACAGGGTTACATTCACCCCTCCACTTT.

The chain joins TRBV6-5 to TRBJ2-5; 7 nucleotides agree with TRBD2. V was clipped by 6 bases and J by 9 bases; unmatched bases: 4. Germline CDR1 reads MNHEY; CDR2 reads SVGAGI. The CDR3 is 11 residues long. DNA of the CDR3: TGTGCCAGCAGCCCCGGGGGGTCCCAGTACTTC. This encodes CASSPGGSQYF.

The chain combines TRBV7-8 with TRBJ2-7, with 11 bases lining up with TRBD2. This CDR3 has 14 residues. Germline values: CDR1 SGHVS, CDR2 FQNEAQ. J lost 3 bases, V lost 5 bases, and 3 bases had no gene match. CDR3 DNA: TGTGCCAGCAGCGCACTAGCGGGGGTCTACGAGCAGTACGTC. It specifies CASSALAGVYEQYV.

The chain joins TRBV28 to TRBJ1-5; D gene ambiguous. Trimming shortened V by 6 bases and J by 1 base, and 13 bases separated the two germline ends. This CDR3 region has 15 residues. The germline gives CDR1 MDHEN, CDR2 SYDVKM. The CDR3 DNA reads as TGTGCCAGCAGGCCCCGGGGAGGAAGCAATCAGCCCCAGCATTTT. Translation: CASRPRGGSNQPQHF.

The chain joins TRBV6-1 to TRBJ2-5, with 9 nucleotides matching TRBD1. The CDR3 is 15 residues long. V lost 2 bases, J lost 3 bases, and 4 bases stayed unmatched. The germline V gene encodes CDR1 MNHNS and CDR2 SASEGT. The CDR3 protein is CASSETGTGKETQYF. The CDR3 nucleotides are TGTGCCAGCAGTGAAACCGGGACAGGGAAAGAGACCCAGTACTTC.

The chain carries TRBV11-2 and TRBJ2-1; TRBD2 matches at 11 bases. V shed 5 bases, J shed 0 bases, and the junction held 12 bases outside the gene matches. Germline V gene data show CDR1 as SGHAT and CDR2 as FQNNGV. The CDR3 is made up of 19 amino acids. CDR3 in amino acids: CASSRTRTSGSSSYNEQFF. The CDR3, as DNA: TGTGCCAGCAGCCGAACTCGGACTAGCGGGTCTAGCTCCTACAATGAGCAGTTCTTC.

This clone showed up just once. The chain has TRBV30 and TRBJ1-2; D is unresolved. The V gene lost 2 bases and the J gene lost 4 bases, with 8 bases spanning the gap. Germline-derived CDR1 and CDR2 are GTSNPN and SVGIG (reference sequence). The length of the CDR3 is 12 residues. CDR3 in amino acids: CAWSLNSYGYTF. The CDR3 coding sequence is TGTGCCTGGAGTCTTAACAGCTATGGCTACACCTTC.